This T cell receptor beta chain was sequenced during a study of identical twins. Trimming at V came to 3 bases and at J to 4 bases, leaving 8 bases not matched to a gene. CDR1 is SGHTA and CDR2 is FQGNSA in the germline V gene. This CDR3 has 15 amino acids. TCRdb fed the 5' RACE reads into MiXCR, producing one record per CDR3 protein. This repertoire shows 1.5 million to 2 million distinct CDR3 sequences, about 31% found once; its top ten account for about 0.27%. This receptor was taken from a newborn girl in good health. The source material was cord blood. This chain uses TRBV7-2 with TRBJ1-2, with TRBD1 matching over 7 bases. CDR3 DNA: TGTGCCAGCAGCTTCGGACAGGACTTCCCCTATGGCTACACCTTC. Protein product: CASSFGQDFPYGYTF.